This entry describes one T cell receptor (beta chain). Its antigen is not identified. The ends were cut back, 0 bases at V and 2 bases at J, with 10 bases in the middle. CDR1 and CDR2 from the germline V gene are SGHTA and FQGTGA. The CDR3 loop spans 16 amino acids. This was a survey-level run. Assay used: immunoSEQ multiplex PCR; TCRdb lists only in-frame clones, some missing. Among under 35,000 clones listed, approximately 72% were seen once. The sample originates from a study of STAT5B mutations in CD4+ large granular lymphocyte leukemia. Study context: The CDR3 'QG' motif was associated with a particular HLA allele among healthy donors. Overall study findings and caveats: Compared with healthy controls (2/35), patient top clones favored TRBV06 (8/27). Patient CD4-sorted repertoires looked more clonal than healthy CD4+ repertoires, even without putative leukemic clones.

Sequencing was carried out using CD4+ T cells from blood buffy coats. The receptor was derived from a human donor in good health. The rearrangement joins TRBV7-3 to TRBJ2-2, with D maybe TRBD1 (6 bases). CDR3 in amino acids: CASSLTPDRNTGELFF. The DNA for the CDR3 is TGTGCCAGCAGCTTAACGCCGGACAGAAACACCGGGGAGCTGTTTTTT.